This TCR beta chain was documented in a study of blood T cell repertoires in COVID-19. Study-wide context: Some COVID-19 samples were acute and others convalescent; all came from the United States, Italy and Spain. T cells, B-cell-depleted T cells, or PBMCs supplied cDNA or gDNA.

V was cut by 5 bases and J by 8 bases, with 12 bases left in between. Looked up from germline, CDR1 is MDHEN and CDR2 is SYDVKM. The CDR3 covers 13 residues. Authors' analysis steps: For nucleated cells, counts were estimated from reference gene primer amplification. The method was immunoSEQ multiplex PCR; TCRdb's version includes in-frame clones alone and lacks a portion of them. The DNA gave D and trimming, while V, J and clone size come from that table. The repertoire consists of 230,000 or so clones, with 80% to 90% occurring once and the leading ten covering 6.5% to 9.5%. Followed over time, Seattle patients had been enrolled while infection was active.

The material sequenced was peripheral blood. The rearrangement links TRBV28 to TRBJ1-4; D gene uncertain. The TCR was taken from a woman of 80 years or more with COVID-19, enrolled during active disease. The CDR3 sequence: CASSPSGREKLFF. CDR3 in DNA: TGTGCCAGCAGTCCCTCAGGAAGGGAAAAACTGTTTTTT. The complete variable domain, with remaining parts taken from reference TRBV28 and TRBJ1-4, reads DVKVTQSSRYLVKRTGEKVFLECVQDMDHENMFWYRQDPGLGLRLIYFSYDVKMKEKGDIPEGYSVSREKKERFSLILESASTNQTSMYLCASSPSGREKLFFGSGTQLSVL.